Reported below is one T cell receptor beta chain. Its antigen is still unknown. The donors were part of the roughly 120-subject validation cohort, which stood apart from the roughly 640-subject first cohort. Produced via immunoSEQ multiplex PCR; TCRdb's table is partial and in-frame only. The table includes 85,000 to 95,000 clones, 96% detected once. The CDR3 is 16 residues long. Trimming at V came to 1 base and at J to 3 bases, leaving 6 bases not matched to a gene. CDR1 and CDR2 from the germline V gene are GTSNPN and SVGIG (reference sequence). The entry originates in a study of cytomegalovirus exposure and HLA in healthy donors. General study results and limits: With high specificity and sensitivity, the classifier reportedly diagnosed cytomegalovirus status. According to a later analysis, TCR clusters from the first cohort tended to co-occur in the roughly 130 validation repertoires. A list of roughly 160 TCR beta chains associated with cytomegalovirus was given.

The sequenced sample was PBMCs. The rearrangement links TRBV30 to TRBJ2-5; 12 bases are a match to TRBD2. The source of this sequence is a man in his late teens or twenties in good health and CMV-seronegative. As DNA, the CDR3 is TGTGCCTGGAGTGCCGGACTAGCGGGGAAAAAAGAGACCCAGTACTTC. Its protein is CAWSAGLAGKKETQYF.